A single sample is the source of the 9 T cell receptor beta chains below, sequenced in a study of T cell responses to AZD1222 COVID-19 vaccine. Clones were read by immunoSEQ multiplex PCR, and TCRdb kept only the in-frame ones, dropping some. The repertoire has over 120,000 clones, about nine tenths of them found once; the top ten carry 2.5% to 4%. Sequenced material: peripheral blood, taken 28 days after the second AZD1222 dose. The receptors were sampled from an adult who received the AZD1222 COVID-19 vaccine.

The V and J genes are TRBV5-6 and TRBJ1-1, with unresolved D. The V gene's germline CDR1 is SGHDT and CDR2 YYEEEE. V was clipped by 3 bases and J by 1 base, with 7 bases between them. The CDR3 length is 13 residues. In DNA form, the CDR3 reads TGTGCCAGCAGCTGGGGTACGAACACTGAAGCTTTCTTT. It encodes CASSWGTNTEAFF.

V and J are TRBV18 and TRBJ2-2; 8 nucleotides agree with TRBD2. J gave up 4 bases and V 0 bases, and 7 bases lay outside the gene matches. This CDR3 has 17 residues. CDR1 KGHSH and CDR2 LQKENI come from the germline V gene. As DNA, the CDR3 is TGTGCCAGCTCACCACCGGTAGCGGGGCGGATCACCGGGGAGCTGTTTTTT. It specifies CASSPPVAGRITGELFF.

This chain uses TRBV5-4 with TRBJ1-1, with a tentative D call TRBD1 (5 bases). Trimming removed 4 bases from V and 10 bases from J, with 20 bases in between. The CDR3 consists of 14 residues. CDR1 is SGHNT and CDR2 is YYREEE in the germline V gene (reference sequence). The CDR3 loop reads CASSAGPPLGVAFF. The DNA for the CDR3 is TGTGCCAGCAGCGCGGGTCCTCCCTTGGGGGTAGCTTTCTTT.

This rearrangement joins TRBV6-5 to TRBJ1-3; the D gene is possibly TRBD1 (6 bases). This CDR3 comprises 15 residues. Per germline, CDR1 MNHEY and CDR2 SVGAGI. V was shortened by 5 bases and J by 4 bases, with 15 bases between the two germline ends. CDR3 coding DNA: TGTGCCAGCAGTCCTTTAGGGGGATCGGGAAACACCATATATTTT. Its translation: CASSPLGGSGNTIYF.

This chain links TRBV6-2 or TRBV6-3 with TRBJ1-2; D is undetermined. Looked up from germline, CDR1 is MNHEY and CDR2 is SVGEGT. V dropped 6 bases and J dropped 2 bases, with 22 bases sitting between them. The CDR3 extends over 17 amino acids. As DNA, the CDR3 is TGTGCCAGCAGCGAGACAACGCAGGTTTGGGTAAACTATGGCTACACCTTC. Its translation: CASSETTQVWVNYGYTF.

This sequence joins TRBV27 and TRBJ1-5, with unresolved D. Per the germline V gene, CDR1 is MNHEY and CDR2 is SMNVEV (reference sequence). This CDR3 is 15 amino acids long. The ends were cut back, 0 bases at V and 0 bases at J, with 6 bases in the middle. CDR3 protein: CASSLSEYSNQPQHF. The CDR3 DNA follows: TGTGCCAGCAGTTTATCAGAGTATAGCAATCAGCCCCAGCATTTT.

The chain couples TRBV7-3 to TRBJ1-3; D unresolved. Looked up from germline, CDR1 is SGHTA and CDR2 is FQGTGA. CDR3 length: 13 amino acids. Deletions cut 5 bases from V and 4 bases from J, with 9 bases between. As DNA, the CDR3 is TGTGCCAGCAGCCCCTGGGTGGGAAACACCATATATTTT. Protein: CASSPWVGNTIYF.

This chain joins TRBV28 and TRBJ1-3, with a tentative D call TRBD1 (5 bases). The CDR3 is 15 residues long. Germline CDR1 is MDHEN and CDR2 is SYDVKM. Trimming cost V 6 bases and J 4 bases, with 16 bases left between them. CDR3 sequence reads: CASRRGISGGNTIYF. CDR3 bases: TGTGCCAGCAGGAGGGGCATCTCAGGGGGAAACACCATATATTTT.

The V gene is TRBV9, the J gene TRBJ2-6; tentative D call: TRBD1 (6 bases). The CDR3 consists of 17 residues. Germline assignment: CDR1 SGDLS and CDR2 YYNGEE. Trimming stripped 4 bases from V and 0 bases from J, with 14 bases between. Here the CDR3 DNA reads TGTGCCAGCAGCTCCCAGGGGATTCGCTCTGGGGCCAACGTCCTGACTTTC. Protein: CASSSQGIRSGANVLTF.